This T cell receptor (beta chain) was recorded in a study of cytomegalovirus exposure and HLA in healthy donors. This CDR3 is built from 13 residues. V lost 3 bases to trimming and J lost 7 bases, with 12 bases between them. The V gene's germline CDR1 is KGHSH and CDR2 LQKENI. PCR used 60 Vbeta primers and 13 Jbeta primers. Assay: immunoSEQ multiplex PCR; the TCRdb copy retains only in-frame clones and omits some. The sample contains about 180,000 clones, around 82% of which appear only once. This clone has only one observation. The source material was PBMCs. V is TRBV18 and J is TRBJ1-2; possibly TRBD1 for D (5 bases). The TCR sequence derives from a man aged 35 to 55 in good health and CMV-seronegative. In DNA form, the CDR3 reads TGTGCCAGCTCACCCACAGGAGACCCTGGCTACACCTTC. It codes for CASSPTGDPGYTF.